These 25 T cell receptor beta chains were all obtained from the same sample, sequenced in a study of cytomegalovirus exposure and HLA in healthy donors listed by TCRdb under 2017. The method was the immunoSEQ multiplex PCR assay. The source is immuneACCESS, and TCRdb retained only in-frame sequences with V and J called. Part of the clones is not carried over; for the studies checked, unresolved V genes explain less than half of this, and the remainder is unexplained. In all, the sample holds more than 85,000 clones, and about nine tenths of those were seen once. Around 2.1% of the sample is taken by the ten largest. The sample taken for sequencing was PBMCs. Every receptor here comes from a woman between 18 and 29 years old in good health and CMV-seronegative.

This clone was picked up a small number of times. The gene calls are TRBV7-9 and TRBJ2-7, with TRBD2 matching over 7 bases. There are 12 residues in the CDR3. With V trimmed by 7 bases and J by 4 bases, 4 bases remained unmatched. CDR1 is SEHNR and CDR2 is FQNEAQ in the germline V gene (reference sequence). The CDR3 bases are TGTGCCAGCAACGACGGGAGGTACGAGCAGTACTTC. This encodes CASNDGRYEQYF.

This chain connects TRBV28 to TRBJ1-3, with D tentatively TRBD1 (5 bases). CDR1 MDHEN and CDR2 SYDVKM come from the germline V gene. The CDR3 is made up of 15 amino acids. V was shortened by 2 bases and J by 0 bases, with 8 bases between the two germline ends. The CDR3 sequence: CASSLGAHSGNTIYF. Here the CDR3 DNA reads TGTGCCAGCAGTTTAGGGGCCCACTCTGGAAACACCATATATTTT.

The CDR3 region is CASSLWSRGGLDEKLFF. CDR3 in DNA: TGTGCCAGCAGTTTATGGAGTAGGGGAGGGCTGGATGAAAAACTGTTTTTT. The chain uses TRBV28 and TRBJ1-4, with TRBD1 as a possible D gene (5 bases). Germline lookup yields CDR1 MDHEN and CDR2 SYDVKM. V was clipped by 0 bases and J by 6 bases, with 17 bases between them. The length of the CDR3 is 17 residues.

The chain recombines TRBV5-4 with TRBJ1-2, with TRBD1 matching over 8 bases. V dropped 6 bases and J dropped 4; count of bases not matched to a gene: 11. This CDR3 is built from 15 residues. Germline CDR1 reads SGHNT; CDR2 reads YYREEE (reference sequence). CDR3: CASTTPSTGGYGYTF. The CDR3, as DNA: TGTGCCAGCACAACCCCCTCTACAGGGGGCTATGGCTACACCTTC. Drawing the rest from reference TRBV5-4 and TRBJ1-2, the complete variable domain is ETGVTQSPTHLIKTRGQQVTLRCSSQSGHNTVSWYQQALGQGPQFIFQYYREEENGRGNFPPRFSGLQFPNYSSELNVNALELDDSALYLCASTTPSTGGYGYTFGSGTRLTVV.

CDR3 amino acids: CASQPVIQGNQPQHF. CDR3 DNA sequence: TGTGCCAGCCAACCAGTTATACAGGGGAATCAGCCCCAGCATTTT. This sequence joins TRBV2 and TRBJ1-5, with TRBD1 matching over 7 bases. V shed 8 bases and J 4 bases; nucleotides not matched to a gene: 11. The CDR3 sequence is 15 residues long. In germline, CDR1 is SNHLY, CDR2 FYNNEI. Full variable domain (missing parts from reference TRBV2 and TRBJ1-5): EPEVTQTPSHQVTQMGQEVILRCVPISNHLYFYWYRQILGQKVEFLVSFYNNEISEKSEIFDDQFSVERPDGSNFTLKIRSTKLEDSAMYFCASQPVIQGNQPQHFGDGTRLSIL.

The CDR3 region is CSVDRYNEQFF. Here the CDR3 DNA reads TGCAGCGTTGACAGATACAATGAGCAGTTCTTC. This chain joins TRBV29-1 and TRBJ2-1; D ambiguous. CDR3 length equals 11 residues. CDR1 SQVTM and CDR2 ANQGSEA come from the germline V gene. V was cut by 3 bases and J by 4 bases, with 4 bases left in between.

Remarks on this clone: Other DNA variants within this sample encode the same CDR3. Here the CDR3 reads CASSLADYGYTF. The DNA for the CDR3 is TGTGCCAGCAGCTTAGCCGACTATGGCTACACCTTC. The V and J genes are TRBV5-4 and TRBJ1-2; D not certain. The germline CDR1 and CDR2 sequences are SGHNT and YYREEE (reference sequence). The CDR3 loop spans 12 amino acids. Trimming cost V 2 bases and J 3 bases, with 5 bases left between them.

The CDR3 spells CASSLSPFRGEGYTF. As DNA, the CDR3 is TGTGCCAGCAGTTTATCCCCCTTTCGGGGGGAAGGCTACACCTTC. J is TRBJ1-2 and V is TRBV28, with D perhaps TRBD1 (5 bases). The germline CDR1 and CDR2 sequences are MDHEN and SYDVKM. This CDR3 has 15 amino acids. V shed 1 base and J shed 8 bases, with 17 bases lying between them.

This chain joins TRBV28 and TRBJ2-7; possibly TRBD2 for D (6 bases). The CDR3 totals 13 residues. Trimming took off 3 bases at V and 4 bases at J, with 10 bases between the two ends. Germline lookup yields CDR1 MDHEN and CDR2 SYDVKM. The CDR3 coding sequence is TGTGCCAGCAGTTTGCGGGGACGGTACGAGCAGTACTTC. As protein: CASSLRGRYEQYF.

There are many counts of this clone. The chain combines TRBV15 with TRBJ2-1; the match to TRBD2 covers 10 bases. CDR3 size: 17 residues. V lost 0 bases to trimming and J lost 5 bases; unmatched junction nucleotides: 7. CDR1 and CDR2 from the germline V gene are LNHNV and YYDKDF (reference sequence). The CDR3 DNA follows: TGTGCCACCAGCAGAGATCGCATAGCGGGGGGCCACAATGAGCAGTTCTTC. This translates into CATSRDRIAGGHNEQFF. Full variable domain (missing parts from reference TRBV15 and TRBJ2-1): DAMVIQNPRYQVTQFGKPVTLSCSQTLNHNVMYWYQQKSSQAPKLLFHYYDKDFNNEADTPDNFQSRRPNTSFCFLDIRSPGLGDTAMYLCATSRDRIAGGHNEQFFGPGTRLTVL.

CDR3 DNA sequence: TGTGCCTGGAGTATAACAGGGGACACTGAAGCTTTCTTT. This codes for CAWSITGDTEAFF. The V gene is TRBV30, the J gene TRBJ1-1; 7 positions agree with TRBD1. CDR1 and CDR2 (germline): GTSNPN, SVGIG (reference sequence). The CDR3 loop spans 13 amino acids. Trimming took 2 bases from V and 3 from J; bases not matched to a gene: 3.

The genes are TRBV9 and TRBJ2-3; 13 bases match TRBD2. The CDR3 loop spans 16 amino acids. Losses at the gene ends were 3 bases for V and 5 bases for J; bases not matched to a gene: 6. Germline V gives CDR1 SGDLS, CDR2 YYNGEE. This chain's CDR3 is CASSDKTSGGKDTQYF. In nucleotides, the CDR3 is TGTGCCAGCAGCGACAAGACTAGCGGGGGGAAAGATACGCAGTATTTT.

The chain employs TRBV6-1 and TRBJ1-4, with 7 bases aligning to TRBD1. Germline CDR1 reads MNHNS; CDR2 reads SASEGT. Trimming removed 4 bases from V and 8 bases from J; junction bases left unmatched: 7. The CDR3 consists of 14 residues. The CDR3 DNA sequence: TGTGCCAGCAGTGCACAGGGGTCGGGAGAAAAACTGTTTTTT. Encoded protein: CASSAQGSGEKLFF.

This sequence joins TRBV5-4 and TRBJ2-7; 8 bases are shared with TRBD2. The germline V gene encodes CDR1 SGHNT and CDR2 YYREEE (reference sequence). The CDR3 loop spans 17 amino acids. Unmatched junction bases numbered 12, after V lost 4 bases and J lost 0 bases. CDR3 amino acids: CASSPLGRGANSYEQYF. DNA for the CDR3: TGTGCCAGCAGCCCCCTAGGGCGGGGGGCGAACTCCTACGAGCAGTACTTC.

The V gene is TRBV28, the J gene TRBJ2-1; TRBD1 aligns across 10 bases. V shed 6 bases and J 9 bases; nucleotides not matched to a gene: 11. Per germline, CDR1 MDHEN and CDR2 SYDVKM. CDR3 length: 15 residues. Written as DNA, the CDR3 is TGTGCCAGCAGCAAGACCGGGACAGGGGTCAGTGAGCAGTTCTTC. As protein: CASSKTGTGVSEQFF. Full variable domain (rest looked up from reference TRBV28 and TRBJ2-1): DVKVTQSSRYLVKRTGEKVFLECVQDMDHENMFWYRQDPGLGLRLIYFSYDVKMKEKGDIPEGYSVSREKKERFSLILESASTNQTSMYLCASSKTGTGVSEQFFGPGTRLTVL.

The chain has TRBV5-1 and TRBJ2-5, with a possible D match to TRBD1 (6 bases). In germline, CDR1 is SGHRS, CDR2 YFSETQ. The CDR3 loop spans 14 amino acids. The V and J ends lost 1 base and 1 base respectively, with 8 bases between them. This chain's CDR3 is CASSLQGSQETQYF. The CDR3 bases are TGCGCCAGCAGCTTGCAGGGGTCCCAAGAGACCCAGTACTTC. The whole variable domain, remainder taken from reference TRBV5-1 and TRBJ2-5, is KAGVTQTPRYLIKTRGQQVTLSCSPISGHRSVSWYQQTPGQGLQFLFEYFSETQRNKGNFPGRFSGRQFSNSRSEMNVSTLELGDSALYLCASSLQGSQETQYFGPGTRLLVL.

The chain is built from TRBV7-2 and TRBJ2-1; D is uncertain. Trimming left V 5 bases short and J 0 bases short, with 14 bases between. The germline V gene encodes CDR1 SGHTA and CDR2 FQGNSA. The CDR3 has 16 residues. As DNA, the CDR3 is TGTGCCAGCAGCGCCTCGTTATCCTACTCCTACAATGAGCAGTTCTTC. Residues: CASSASLSYSYNEQFF.

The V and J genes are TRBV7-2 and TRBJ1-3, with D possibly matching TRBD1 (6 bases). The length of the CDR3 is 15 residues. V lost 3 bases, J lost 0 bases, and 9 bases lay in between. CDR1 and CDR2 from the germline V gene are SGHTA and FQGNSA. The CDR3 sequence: CASSFGQFSGNTIYF. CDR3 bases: TGTGCCAGCAGCTTTGGACAGTTCTCTGGAAACACCATATATTTT.

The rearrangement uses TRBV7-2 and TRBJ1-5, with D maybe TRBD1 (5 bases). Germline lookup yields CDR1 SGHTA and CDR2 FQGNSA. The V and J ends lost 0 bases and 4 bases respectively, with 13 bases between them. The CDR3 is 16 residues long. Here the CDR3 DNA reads TGTGCCAGCAGCTTAGCGGGGGGAGGTGGGAATCAGCCCCAGCATTTT. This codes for CASSLAGGGGNQPQHF.

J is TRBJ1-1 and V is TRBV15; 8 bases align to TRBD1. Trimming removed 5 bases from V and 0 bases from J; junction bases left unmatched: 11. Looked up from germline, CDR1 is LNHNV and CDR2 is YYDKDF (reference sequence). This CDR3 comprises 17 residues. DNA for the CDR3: TGTGCCACCAGCCGAGGACAGGGTGGACCGATGAACACTGAAGCTTTCTTT. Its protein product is CATSRGQGGPMNTEAFF.

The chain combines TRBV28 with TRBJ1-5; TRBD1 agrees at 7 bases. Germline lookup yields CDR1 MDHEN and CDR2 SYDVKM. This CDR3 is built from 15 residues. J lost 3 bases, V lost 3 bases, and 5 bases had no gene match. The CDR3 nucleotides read TGTGCCAGCAGTTTGAGAGGGACAGTCAATCAGCCCCAGCATTTT. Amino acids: CASSLRGTVNQPQHF.

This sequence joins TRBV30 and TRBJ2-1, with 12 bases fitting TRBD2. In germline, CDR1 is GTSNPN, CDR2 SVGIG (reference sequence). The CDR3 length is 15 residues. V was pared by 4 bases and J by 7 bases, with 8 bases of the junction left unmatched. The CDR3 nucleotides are TGTGCCTGGAATCGACTAGCGGGAGTAGGAAATGAGCAGTTCTTC. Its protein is CAWNRLAGVGNEQFF.

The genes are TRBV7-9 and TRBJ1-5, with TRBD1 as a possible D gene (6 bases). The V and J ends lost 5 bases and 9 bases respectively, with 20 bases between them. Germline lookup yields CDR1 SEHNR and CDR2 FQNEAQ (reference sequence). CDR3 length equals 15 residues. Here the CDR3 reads CASSPPGGADPPQHF. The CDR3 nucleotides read TGTGCCAGCAGCCCGCCCGGGGGGGCGGATCCGCCCCAGCATTTT.

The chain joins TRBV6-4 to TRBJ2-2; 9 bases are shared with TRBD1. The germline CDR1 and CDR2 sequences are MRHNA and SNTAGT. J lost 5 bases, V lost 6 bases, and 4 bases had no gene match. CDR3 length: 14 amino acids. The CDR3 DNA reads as TGTGCCAGCAGCCGGACAGGGGAGACCGGGGAGCTGTTTTTT. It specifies CASSRTGETGELFF.

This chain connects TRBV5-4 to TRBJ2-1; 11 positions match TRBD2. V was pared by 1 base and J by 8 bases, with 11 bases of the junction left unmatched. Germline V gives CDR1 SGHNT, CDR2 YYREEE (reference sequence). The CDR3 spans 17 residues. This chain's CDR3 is CASSLTRLAGIVDEQFF. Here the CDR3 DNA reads TGTGCCAGCAGCTTGACCCGACTAGCGGGAATTGTAGATGAGCAGTTCTTC. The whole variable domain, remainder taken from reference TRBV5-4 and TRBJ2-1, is ETGVTQSPTHLIKTRGQQVTLRCSSQSGHNTVSWYQQALGQGPQFIFQYYREEENGRGNFPPRFSGLQFPNYSSELNVNALELDDSALYLCASSLTRLAGIVDEQFFGPGTRLTVL.